The rows below give T cell receptor beta chains drawn from one sample of a study of CD8 T cells in ankylosing spondylitis. In TCRdb, the 5' RACE reads were re-called with MiXCR into one record per CDR3 protein. The sample yields under 7,000 distinct CDR3 sequences, roughly 2% seen once. The specimen was blood, either unsorted or a sorted T cell fraction (not recorded which). Every receptor here comes from a male donor with ankylosing spondylitis or in good health (not recorded which). Each CDR3 is given with its conserved first and last residue.

v_gene | CDR3aa
TRBV9 | CASSPAGVSYNEQFF
TRBV9 | CASSPQMNEQYF
TRBV9 | CASSGPQGLETGELFF
TRBV9 | CASSPRTGGDEQYF
TRBV9 | CASSVASGDYNEQFF
TRBV9 | CASSQGHVPTNEKLFF
TRBV9 | CASSVPKGLAGKRHNEQFF
TRBV9 | CASGRANEETQYF
TRBV9 | CASSPRLSYNEQFF
TRBV9 | CASSAREVSTDTQYF
TRBV9 | CASSGPGRPRDTQYF
TRBV9 | CASSVGVGDGAFF
TRBV3-1 | CASSVQKGTGTAYPDTQHF
TRBV9 | CASSTGRENMNTEAFF
TRBV9 | CASSVEGSFSSYNEQFF
TRBV9 | CASSRPGGDTQYF
TRBV9 | CASGPALAATYEQYF
TRBV9 | CASSGATGEQYF
TRBV9 | CASSVAGDGYYEQYF
TRBV9 | CASSPAVYGDRGNNEQFF
TRBV9 | CASSPAGGAYNEQFF
TRBV9 | CASSVERTSVYEQYF
TRBV9 | CASSVALSQETQYF
TRBV9 | CASSVGLAELGETQYF
TRBV9 | CASSRREAGSYNEQFF
TRBV9 | CASSVLGTGGEQYF
TRBV9 | CASSIGNEQFF
TRBV9 | CASSRFSGSPTDTQYF
TRBV9 | CASSPAQGPTEAFF
TRBV9 | CASSVLLYNEQFF
TRBV9 | CASSGGQGANEQYF
TRBV9 | CASSDILGNEQYF
TRBV9 | CASSVSGSPYNEQFF
TRBV12-3/TRBV12-4 | CANDLAGGCWETQYF
TRBV9 | CASSFLGGSNEQFF
TRBV9 | CASSPSGSLYNEQFF
TRBV9 | CASSAGGSTDTQYF
TRBV9 | CASSPSAGTSSSYEQYF
TRBV9 | CASSDPTGDTGELFF
TRBV9 | CASSPLAGASTDEQFF
TRBV9 | CASSPPAEVAGLYNEQFF
TRBV9 | CASSPPDSGANVLTF
TRBV9 | CASSSNPRDGSYEQYF
TRBV9 | CASSQGGQPYEQYF
TRBV9 | CASSVVPEGPYEQYF
TRBV9 | CASSVVSGRSTDTQYF
TRBV9 | CASSVSRVAGIGEQYF
TRBV9 | CASSPEGQGGLNTEAFF
TRBV9 | CASSGRDTQETQYF
TRBV9 | CASSPGQAVGTQYF
TRBV9 | CASSLGTSGGYEQYF
TRBV9 | CASSDKKAGEYGDTQYF
TRBV9 | CASSPYGPDTQYF
TRBV9 | CASSPGSGGRGYGYTF